This T cell receptor beta chain is drawn from a study of T cell responses to AZD1222 COVID-19 vaccine (dated by TCRdb to about 2021). General notes on the study: A total of 230 to 250 trial participants underwent TCR sequencing, of whom 207 received two doses of AZD1222 and about 25 received two doses of the MenACWY control vaccine. Trial participants were enrolled by age into 18-55, 56-69 and 70-plus year subgroups, with roughly 160, 29 and 62 TCR-sequenced participants respectively. Summary of the overall study and its limitations: Reportedly, almost half of the unique spike-specific TCRs recognized epitopes lying outside the regions that are mutated in the B.1.351 and B.1.1.7 variants. The 56-69-year group was small, and its depth increase did not reach significance, likely because of low power. Spike-specific TCR breadth and depth rose significantly after two AZD1222 doses compared with day 0 and with MenACWY recipients. Participants were mostly white British and included more females than males, and it was suggested by the authors that clonal diversity may have been underestimated. Because no day 14 peak-response samples were available, repertoires were characterized only after the peak T cell response. Conclusions about previously exposed vaccinees were limited because only six or seven AZD1222 recipients were SARS-CoV-2 seropositive at baseline. The whole spike protein was spanned by vaccine-associated CD4 TCRs, and dominant responses were seen in regions 160-218 and 743-854.

A note on this clone: Its binding antigen is unknown. Nothing much larger sits one base from this clone, and base qualities are not available. Distinct nucleotide sequences in the sample also encode this CDR3.

Trimming costs V 4 bases and J 4 bases, and their ends lie 10 bases apart. The CDR3 measures 13 amino acids from cysteine to phenylalanine. The sequence is cut down to CDR3 DNA, 39 bases in frame from base 1. CDR1 is given as SGHTA and CDR2 as FQGNSA, both from the germline V gene. The CDR3 regions of human TCRbeta chains were analyzed by immunosequencing. The study's own analysis went as follows. Repertoire TCRs were checked for matches against a reference library of SARS-CoV-2-specific TCRs that had been generated using the MIRA antigen-specificity platform. Breadth was defined as the fraction of unique TCRs that were SARS-CoV-2-associated, and depth was defined as the fraction of total T cells that were SARS-CoV-2-associated. Using the MIRA data, each spike-specific TCR was mapped to the spike region that the TCR reacts to and placed in a CD4 or CD8 class. Log10-transformed breadth and depth values were compared by one-way ANOVA with Sidak's multiple comparisons tests. This immuneACCESS table, as held by TCRdb, lists in-frame sequences with V and J called but not all clones. Of the missing ones, under half trace to an unresolved V gene in checked studies; the others have no known cause. V, J and clone size are those of that table, while D and trimming were read from the DNA. The sample includes around 130,000 clones, with about 86% observed a single time. Jointly, the top ten make up 3% of the sample.

Explained via the paper, the time point label denotes: about 28 days (+/-7) after the second vaccine dose. AZD1222 recipients given second doses at about 4 weeks or at about 12 weeks were pooled, since spike-specific TCR depth and breadth were not found to differ between the two schedules. Vaccinee samples were obtained from the UK trials COV001 and COV002, which included a single-blind randomized controlled phase 2/3 trial of AZD1222 (ChAdOx1 nCoV-19) in healthy adults. For TCRbeta chain sequencing, PBMC samples from trial participants were taken at day 0 and at day 28 after the second dose. The specimen comprised peripheral blood, sampled 28 days after the second AZD1222 dose. The chain links TRBV7-2 with TRBJ1-2, with the D gene not clear enough to name. This TCR came from an adult who received the AZD1222 COVID-19 vaccine. The base sequence is TGTGCCAGCAGCTATCAAGACATCTATGGCTACACCTTC. This sequence encodes CASSYQDIYGYTF.